Below, 30 T cell receptor beta chains from the same sample are listed, as sequenced in a study of blood T cell repertoires in COVID-19. The repertoire was sequenced with immunoSEQ multiplex PCR; TCRdb's copy has only in-frame clones and lacks some. The sample lists approximately 280,000 clones; approximately 86% were seen once. The sequenced sample was PBMCs or T cells enriched from blood (not recorded which). All receptors come from a woman in her late teens or twenties who had recovered from COVID-19.

The chain joins TRBV6-2 or TRBV6-3 to TRBJ2-3; tentative D call: TRBD2 (5 bases). Germline assignment: CDR1 MNHEY and CDR2 SVGEGT. The CDR3 consists of 14 residues. Trimming pared 4 bases from V and 2 bases from J, leaving 10 bases between. The CDR3 DNA follows: TGTGCCAGCAGTTCGCAACTAGTCACAGATACGCAGTATTTT. Protein sequence: CASSSQLVTDTQYF.

CDR3 region: CASSGPAGGPTDTQYF. CDR3 DNA: TGTGCCAGCAGCGGCCCGGCGGGAGGGCCGACAGATACGCAGTATTTT. This rearrangement joins TRBV9 to TRBJ2-3, with 9 nucleotides matching TRBD2. The CDR3 runs 16 residues. The germline V gene has CDR1 SGDLS and CDR2 YYNGEE. With 3 bases clipped from V and 3 bases from J, the junction kept 8 bases outside the gene matches.

The chain recombines TRBV7-2 with TRBJ2-1, with D tentatively TRBD1 (6 bases). The V and J ends lost 1 base and 3 bases respectively, with 13 bases between them. In germline, CDR1 is SGHTA, CDR2 FQGNSA. The CDR3 contains 16 residues. CDR3 loop: CASSLGLRRGYNEQFF. The CDR3 bases are TGTGCCAGCAGCTTAGGTTTACGCAGGGGCTACAATGAGCAGTTCTTC.

The rearrangement links TRBV6-6 to TRBJ2-7; 9 nucleotides agree with TRBD1. This CDR3 contains 15 residues. CDR1 and CDR2 (germline): MNHNY, SVGAGI (reference sequence). Losses at the gene ends were 5 bases for V and 1 base for J; bases not matched to a gene: 6. CDR3 region: CASSQGQGWSYEQYF. Written as DNA, the CDR3 is TGTGCCAGCAGTCAGGGACAGGGTTGGTCCTACGAGCAGTACTTC.

The V and J genes are TRBV9 and TRBJ1-2, with 8 bases that match TRBD1. Germline V gives CDR1 SGDLS, CDR2 YYNGEE. The CDR3 has 16 amino acids. Unmatched junction bases numbered 11, after V lost 3 bases and J lost 4 bases. The CDR3 sequence: CASSAGQGYLGYGYTF. The CDR3 DNA reads TGTGCCAGCAGCGCCGGACAGGGCTATCTCGGCTATGGCTACACCTTC. The variable domain in full, with the rest retrieved from reference TRBV9 and TRBJ1-2, is DSGVTQTPKHLITATGQRVTLRCSPRSGDLSVYWYQQSLDQGLQFLIQYYNGEERAKGNILERFSAQQFPDLHSELNLSSLELGDSALYFCASSAGQGYLGYGYTFGSGTRLTVV.

This chain uses TRBV15 with TRBJ2-2; TRBD1 might be the D (6 bases). The CDR3 totals 17 residues. CDR1 LNHNV and CDR2 YYDKDF come from the germline V gene (reference sequence). V lost 5 bases to trimming and J lost 0 bases, with 16 bases between them. CDR3 sequence: CATSARRQDTNTGELFF. The CDR3 DNA follows: TGTGCCACCAGCGCCCGTCGACAGGATACGAACACCGGGGAGCTGTTTTTT. Together with reference TRBV15 and TRBJ2-2, the CDR3 gives the full variable domain: DAMVIQNPRYQVTQFGKPVTLSCSQTLNHNVMYWYQQKSSQAPKLLFHYYDKDFNNEADTPDNFQSRRPNTSFCFLDIRSPGLGDTAMYLCATSARRQDTNTGELFFGEGSRLTVL.

The CDR3 here is CASSLAGQQETQYF. CDR3 nucleotide sequence: TGTGCCAGCAGCTTGGCAGGCCAGCAAGAGACCCAGTACTTC. The chain combines TRBV5-4 with TRBJ2-5; D gene unclear. CDR1 is SGHNT and CDR2 is YYREEE in the germline V gene (reference sequence). CDR3 length: 14 residues. Trimming took 0 bases from V and 2 from J, leaving 8 bases between them. Full variable domain (remainder filled in from reference TRBV5-4 and TRBJ2-5): ETGVTQSPTHLIKTRGQQVTLRCSSQSGHNTVSWYQQALGQGPQFIFQYYREEENGRGNFPPRFSGLQFPNYSSELNVNALELDDSALYLCASSLAGQQETQYFGPGTRLLVL.

The count of this clone is one. This chain links TRBV28 with TRBJ2-6, with 7 nucleotides matching TRBD1. From germline, CDR1 is MDHEN and CDR2 SYDVKM. The V segment lost 2 bases and the J segment 2 bases; nucleotides outside the gene matches: 3. The CDR3 has 16 residues. The CDR3 coding sequence is TGTGCCAGCAGTTTACACACAGGGGCTGGGGCCAACGTCCTGACTTTC. This codes for CASSLHTGAGANVLTF.

V and J are TRBV4-2 and TRBJ1-2, with D unclear. The V and J ends lost 0 bases and 13 bases respectively, with 18 bases between them. This CDR3 spans 14 amino acids. Germline V gene lookup returns CDR1 LGHNA and CDR2 YNFKEQ. The CDR3 region has the DNA TGTGCCAGCAGCCAAGACCCGGCAGCCCTAGAATCCACCTTC. Amino acid sequence: CASSQDPAALESTF.

This chain links TRBV7-6 with TRBJ2-1; perhaps TRBD2 as D (6 bases). V gave up 4 bases and J gave up 10 bases, with 11 bases separating them. Germline CDR1 and CDR2: SGHVS and FNYEAQ. CDR3 size: 12 residues. Written as DNA, the CDR3 is TGTGCCAGCAGCTCCTGGGGGGAGGAGCAGTTCTTC. The encoded protein is CASSSWGEEQFF.

The V gene is TRBV7-6, the J gene TRBJ2-5, with 12 bases matching TRBD2. There are 16 residues in the CDR3. V lost 4 bases to trimming and J lost 5 bases; unmatched junction nucleotides: 8. Germline values: CDR1 SGHVS, CDR2 FNYEAQ. The CDR3 sequence is CASSSPRLAGVETQYF. CDR3 in DNA: TGTGCCAGCAGCTCGCCTCGACTAGCGGGGGTGGAGACCCAGTACTTC.

Notes on this clone: The sample contains more than one DNA sequence encoding this CDR3. The rearrangement joins TRBV29-1 to TRBJ1-1; D is ambiguous. This CDR3 contains 13 residues. Per the germline V gene, CDR1 is SQVTM and CDR2 is ANQGSEA. V was clipped by 4 bases and J by 3 bases, with 12 bases between them. The CDR3 sequence is CSVGRGLYTEAFF. The CDR3 region has the DNA TGCAGCGTTGGGAGAGGGCTTTACACTGAAGCTTTCTTT.

The J gene is TRBJ1-6, the V gene TRBV19; the match to TRBD1 covers 8 bases. The V and J ends lost 5 bases and 5 bases, in that order; junction bases with no gene match: 8. Germline CDR1 reads LNHDA; CDR2 reads SQIVND (reference sequence). CDR3 length: 16 amino acids. CDR3 DNA: TGTGCCAGTAGTGGGCCAGGGGGCAGAGATAATTCACCCCTCCACTTT. It codes for CASSGPGGRDNSPLHF. The complete variable domain, with remaining parts taken from reference TRBV19 and TRBJ1-6, reads DGGITQSPKYLFRKEGQNVTLSCEQNLNHDAMYWYRQDPGQGLRLIYYSQIVNDFQKGDIAEGYSVSREKKESFPLTVTSAQKNPTAFYLCASSGPGGRDNSPLHFGNGTRLTVT.

This chain joins TRBV9 and TRBJ1-2; D unresolved. Per the germline V gene, CDR1 is SGDLS and CDR2 is YYNGEE. V lost 4 bases and J 7 bases, leaving 11 bases between the germline ends. This CDR3 comprises 12 residues. CDR3 in amino acids: CASSSRRVGYTF. CDR3 sequence (DNA): TGTGCCAGCAGCTCCCGACGGGTTGGCTACACCTTC.

V usage is TRBV29-1 and J usage is TRBJ2-3; 7 bases agree with TRBD2. Trimming cost V 7 bases and J 0 bases; bases outside gene matches: 16. CDR1 is SQVTM and CDR2 is ANQGSEA in the germline V gene. The CDR3 spans 17 residues. CDR3 amino acids: CSAVGGSSGVSTDTQYF. In DNA, the CDR3 is TGCAGCGCGGTTGGGGGTAGCAGCGGGGTTAGCACAGATACGCAGTATTTT.

This chain links TRBV11-2 with TRBJ2-1; a possible D gene is TRBD1 (8 bases). Germline V gene lookup returns CDR1 SGHAT and CDR2 FQNNGV. V was pared by 5 bases and J by 9 bases, with 17 bases between. The CDR3 has 14 amino acids. CDR3 DNA: TGTGCCAGCAGCGTTGGACAGGGAGGGAGTGAGCAGTTCTTC. This sequence encodes CASSVGQGGSEQFF.

This clone was observed a single time. The chain is built from TRBV4-1 and TRBJ2-2; 14 nucleotides agree with TRBD2. This CDR3 comprises 20 residues. V lost 4 bases to trimming and J lost 0 bases; unmatched junction nucleotides: 10. The germline V gene encodes CDR1 MGHRA and CDR2 YSYEKL. This chain's CDR3 is CASSPTGTSGGPSNTGELFF. DNA of the CDR3: TGCGCCAGCAGCCCAACGGGGACTAGCGGGGGCCCATCGAACACCGGGGAGCTGTTTTTT.

The gene calls are TRBV13 and TRBJ1-6; 7 bases map to TRBD1. The V gene's germline CDR1 is PRHDT and CDR2 FYEKMQ (reference sequence). V was clipped by 0 bases and J by 7 bases; unmatched bases: 3. The length of the CDR3 is 15 residues. CDR3 residues: CASSLGTGRNSPLHF. For the CDR3, the DNA is TGTGCCAGCAGCTTAGGGACAGGGAGAAATTCACCCCTCCACTTT.

The V gene is TRBV15, the J gene TRBJ1-4; D might be TRBD1 (6 bases). Germline V gene sequence: CDR1 LNHNV, CDR2 YYDKDF (reference sequence). This CDR3 has 14 amino acids. V lost 4 bases and J lost 7, with 13 bases in between. The CDR3 DNA reads TGTGCCACCAGCAAACCGGACAGTGGTGAAAAACTGTTTTTT. Translation: CATSKPDSGEKLFF.

The chain couples TRBV7-9 to TRBJ2-6, with D possibly TRBD2 on 5 matching bases. Germline V gene data show CDR1 as SEHNR and CDR2 as FQNEAQ (reference sequence). V lost 5 bases and J lost 0, with 11 bases in between. This CDR3 has 16 amino acids. The CDR3 is CASSRGSGSGANVLTF. In DNA, the CDR3 is TGTGCCAGCAGCCGAGGGTCGGGCTCTGGGGCCAACGTCCTGACTTTC.

The CDR3 DNA sequence: TGTGCCAGCAGCAGAGACTCAATCCAGCATTTT. This codes for CASSRDSIQHF. The chain joins TRBV28 to TRBJ1-5, with D unresolved. Germline lookup yields CDR1 MDHEN and CDR2 SYDVKM. CDR3 length: 11 residues. V was cut by 6 bases and J by 12 bases, with 12 bases left in between.

On this clone: Other DNA sequences in the sample encode the same CDR3. The rearrangement links TRBV9 to TRBJ2-2; D might be TRBD2 (5 bases). The V and J ends lost 0 bases and 7 bases respectively, with 7 bases between them. Germline assignment: CDR1 SGDLS and CDR2 YYNGEE. CDR3 size: 13 residues. CDR3 amino acids: CASSVVAGGELFF. CDR3 DNA: TGTGCCAGCAGCGTAGTTGCGGGCGGGGAGCTGTTTTTT.

The rearrangement uses TRBV10-3 and TRBJ1-2, with D hard to call. This CDR3 is built from 15 residues. CDR1 ENHRY and CDR2 SYGVKD come from the germline V gene. The V end was cut by 0 bases, the J end by 6 bases, with 14 bases between. DNA of the CDR3: TGTGCCATCAGTGAGTCGAAGCAAGAGAGTGATGGCTACACCTTC. Protein product: CAISESKQESDGYTF.

The gene calls are TRBV3-1 (or the pseudogene TRBV3-2) and TRBJ1-2; D is possibly TRBD1 (5 bases). CDR1 and CDR2 from the germline V gene are LGHDT and YNNKEL (reference sequence). The CDR3 is 13 residues long. V dropped 4 bases and J dropped 5 bases, with 11 bases sitting between them. The CDR3: CASSLGRGYGYTF. The CDR3 DNA is TGTGCCAGCAGCCTCGGGCGGGGGTATGGCTACACCTTC.

This sequence joins TRBV6-6 and TRBJ2-7, with 9 bases lining up with TRBD2. Trimming removed 5 bases from V and 5 bases from J; junction bases left unmatched: 16. This CDR3 contains 17 residues. Germline V gene sequence: CDR1 MNHNY, CDR2 SVGAGI (reference sequence). CDR3 in amino acids: CASSPRYSGGPPHEQYF. In DNA, the CDR3 is TGTGCCAGCAGTCCCCGGTATAGCGGGGGTCCCCCCCACGAGCAGTACTTC.

This clone appeared once. V is TRBV5-1 and J is TRBJ1-4, with no clear D. V lost 4 bases and J 10 bases, leaving 14 bases between the germline ends. The CDR3 totals 13 residues. Germline V gives CDR1 SGHRS, CDR2 YFSETQ. CDR3 bases: TGCGCCAGCAGCCGCGAGGGTATTAGAAAACTGTTTTTT. Amino acids: CASSREGIRKLFF.

The rearrangement joins TRBV30 to TRBJ2-3; 7 nucleotides agree with TRBD2. After removal of 2 bases from V and 5 bases from J, the junction contained 1 base not matched to a gene. Germline CDR1 GTSNPN, CDR2 SVGIG (reference sequence). The CDR3 loop spans 12 amino acids. The DNA of the CDR3 is TGTGCCTGGAGTCCGGGAGGAGATACGCAGTATTTT. Its protein is CAWSPGGDTQYF.

This chain joins TRBV3-1 (or the pseudogene TRBV3-2) and TRBJ2-7; 7 bases match TRBD2. Germline CDR1 is LGHDT and CDR2 is YNNKEL (reference sequence). The V and J ends lost 5 bases and 4 bases, in that order; junction bases with no gene match: 14. The CDR3 is made up of 16 amino acids. CDR3 in amino acids: CASSSFGGTTGYEQYF. CDR3 sequence (DNA): TGTGCCAGCAGCTCCTTTGGGGGGACTACCGGATACGAGCAGTACTTC.

The genes are TRBV7-9 and TRBJ1-1; TRBD1 is a possible D gene (6 bases). The CDR3 has 14 amino acids. The germline V gene encodes CDR1 SEHNR and CDR2 FQNEAQ (reference sequence). Deletions cut 4 bases from V and 3 bases from J, with 12 bases between. CDR3 in DNA: TGTGCCAGCAGCTCTAGTACAGGGTACACTGAAGCTTTCTTT. Its translation is CASSSSTGYTEAFF.

This clone was recorded a few times. The chain couples TRBV11-3 to TRBJ1-6; D unresolved. Trimming cost V 0 bases and J 8 bases, with 11 bases left between them. This CDR3 has 15 amino acids. Germline V lookup: CDR1 SGHNT, CDR2 YENEEA. This chain's CDR3 is CASSLETQSYSPLHF. In DNA form, the CDR3 reads TGTGCCAGCAGCTTAGAGACACAGAGTTATTCACCCCTCCACTTT.